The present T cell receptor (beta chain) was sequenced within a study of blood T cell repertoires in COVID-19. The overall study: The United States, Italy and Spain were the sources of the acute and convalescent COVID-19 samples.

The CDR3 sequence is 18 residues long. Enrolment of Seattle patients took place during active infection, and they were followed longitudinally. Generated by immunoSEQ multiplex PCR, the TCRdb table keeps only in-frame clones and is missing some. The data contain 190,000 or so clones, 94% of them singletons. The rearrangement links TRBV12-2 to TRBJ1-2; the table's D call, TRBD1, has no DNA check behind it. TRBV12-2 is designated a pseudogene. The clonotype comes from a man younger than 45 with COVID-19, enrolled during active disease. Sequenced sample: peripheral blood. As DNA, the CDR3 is TGTGCAAGTCGCTTAGAAGGTCGAAATCGACAGGGGGCGCAGGGCTACACCTTC. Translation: CASRLEGRNRQGAQGYTF.